Following are 13 T cell receptor beta chains from one sample sequenced in a study of technical replicates of blood from several donors. This table comes from immunoSEQ multiplex PCR, and its TCRdb copy is limited to in-frame clones, with some not included. In the table there are tens of thousands of clones, about 94% of which are singletons. The sequenced sample consisted of T cells isolated from PBMCs. The receptors were gathered from a human donor in good health.

The rearrangement uses TRBV4-1 and TRBJ2-1; a possible D gene is TRBD2 (5 bases). This CDR3 has 14 residues. CDR1 MGHRA and CDR2 YSYEKL come from the germline V gene. V was shortened by 0 bases and J by 8 bases, with 11 bases between the two germline ends. CDR3 region: CASSQERADDEQFF. The DNA for the CDR3 is TGCGCCAGCAGCCAAGAGCGGGCCGACGATGAGCAGTTCTTC.

V and J are TRBV5-6 and TRBJ1-1, with D uncertain. Germline V gene data show CDR1 as SGHDT and CDR2 as YYEEEE. With 0 bases removed from V and 3 bases from J, the gap between germline ends came to 18 bases. This CDR3 is built from 17 residues. The CDR3 region is CASSLEWANGLYTEAFF. The CDR3 nucleotides read TGTGCCAGCAGCTTGGAGTGGGCCAACGGTCTATACACTGAAGCTTTCTTT.

This chain links TRBV28 with TRBJ2-1; a weak D match, TRBD2 (6 bases). Between the trimmed V and J ends, which lost 3 bases and 8 bases, there was a span of 17 bases. Germline CDR1 and CDR2: MDHEN and SYDVKM. The CDR3 spans 15 residues. The CDR3 region is CASSLPLAGRDEQFF. CDR3 bases: TGTGCCAGCAGTTTGCCTCTTGCGGGAAGGGATGAGCAGTTCTTC.

This chain joins TRBV28 and TRBJ2-7; 11 bases match TRBD1. CDR1 and CDR2 from the germline V gene are MDHEN and SYDVKM. J lost 0 bases, V lost 5 bases, and 3 bases had no gene match. This CDR3 is built from 15 residues. CDR3 coding DNA: TGTGCCAGCAGTCGGACAGGGGGCGCCTCCTACGAGCAGTACTTC. The encoded protein is CASSRTGGASYEQYF.

The chain carries TRBV5-1 and TRBJ1-3; 10 bases map to TRBD1. Germline lookup yields CDR1 SGHRS and CDR2 YFSETQ. V lost 4 bases and J lost 3; bases outside the gene matches: 10. The CDR3 consists of 17 residues. This CDR3 reads CASSVDSGTGVGNTIYF. CDR3 in DNA: TGCGCCAGCAGCGTAGACTCCGGGACAGGGGTTGGAAACACCATATATTTT.

CDR3 residues: CASSFSQGMETQYF. DNA of the CDR3: TGTGCCAGCAGTTTTTCACAGGGCATGGAGACCCAGTACTTC. The chain recombines TRBV6-6 with TRBJ2-5; weak D call: TRBD1 (6 bases). CDR3 size: 14 residues. Trimming left V 4 bases short and J 5 bases short, with 14 bases between. The germline gives CDR1 MNHNY, CDR2 SVGAGI (reference sequence).

The V and J genes are TRBV7-6 and TRBJ2-2, with 7 bases that match TRBD2. The V segment lost 6 bases and the J segment 3 bases; nucleotides outside the gene matches: 10. Germline lookup yields CDR1 SGHVS and CDR2 FNYEAQ. The CDR3 length is 16 residues. The CDR3 sequence: CASRVESGVYTGELFF. The CDR3 nucleotides read TGTGCCAGCAGAGTTGAGAGCGGGGTCTACACCGGGGAGCTGTTTTTT.

The chain employs TRBV25-1 and TRBJ2-7; 8 bases are a match to TRBD1. This CDR3 has 14 residues. V lost 7 bases to trimming and J lost 0 bases; unmatched junction nucleotides: 5. Germline loops: CDR1 MGHDK, CDR2 SYGVNS. CDR3 DNA: TGTGCCAGCAATCCGACAGGGGTCTCCTACGAGCAGTACTTC. Its translation is CASNPTGVSYEQYF.

The rearrangement joins TRBV29-1 to TRBJ2-1; 11 bases are shared with TRBD2. This CDR3 comprises 11 residues. Germline lookup yields CDR1 SQVTM and CDR2 ANQGSEA. The V segment lost 7 bases and the J segment 7 bases; nucleotides outside the gene matches: 0. This CDR3 is CSGTSGNEQFF. The CDR3 DNA sequence: TGCAGCGGGACTAGCGGGAATGAGCAGTTCTTC.

The CDR3 bases are TGCGCCAGCAGTCAAACCGATGGGGGGGTCCCCACAGATACGCAGTATTTT. Protein product: CASSQTDGGVPTDTQYF. The V gene is TRBV23-1, the J gene TRBJ2-3; 7 nucleotides line up with TRBD2. TRBV23-1 is an open reading frame whose function is uncertain. Germline trimming cut 2 bases from V and 2 bases from J; bases unmatched to any gene: 10. The CDR3 loop spans 17 amino acids.

Remarks on this clone: At one of its ends the junction is not consistent with the germline gene, which may arise from a read error. The V and J genes are TRBV16 and TRBJ1-4; D might be TRBD1 (5 bases). Per the germline V gene, CDR1 is KGHSY and CDR2 is FQNENV. CDR3 size: 13 residues. The DNA for the CDR3 is TGTGCCAGCAGCCAATCAAATAGGGGCCAGGACCTATTT. Residues: CASSQSNRGQDLF.

This chain joins TRBV6-4 and TRBJ2-2; D possibly corresponds to TRBD2 (5 bases). From germline, CDR1 is MRHNA and CDR2 SNTAGT. The CDR3 loop spans 15 amino acids. The V and J ends lost 3 bases and 1 base respectively, with 9 bases between them. The CDR3 nucleotides are TGTGCCAGCAGTGAAGAGGGCGGGAACACCGGGGAGCTGTTTTTT. This sequence encodes CASSEEGGNTGELFF.

The V call is TRBV6-1, the J call TRBJ1-5; 7 nucleotides agree with TRBD1. CDR1 is MNHNS and CDR2 is SASEGT in the germline V gene. CDR3 length: 13 amino acids. Trimming removed 6 bases from V and 6 bases from J; junction bases left unmatched: 5. The DNA for the CDR3 is TGTGCCAGCAGGCCGACAGGGATTCAGCCCCAGCATTTT. Protein: CASRPTGIQPQHF.